The sequence of this T cell receptor beta chain was determined in a study of OX40 agonist ivuxolimab in advanced cancers. Study information: Checkpoint inhibitors had been given previously to 40% of patients.

Assay: immunoSEQ multiplex PCR; the TCRdb copy retains only in-frame clones and omits some. The sample lists about 63,000 clones; 91% were seen once. Sequences were derived from CD4+ or CD8+ T cells sorted from blood, sampled in a trial of the OX40 agonist ivuxolimab. This clonotype was obtained from an adult with an advanced solid tumor such as melanoma, head and neck, liver or kidney cancer.

Here the CDR3 DNA reads TGCGCCAGCAGTACCGGGCCCGAAACGAGCTCCTACGAGCAGTACGTC. It specifies CASSTGPETSSYEQYV. The chain combines TRBV5-1 with TRBJ2-7; no firm D call. Per germline, CDR1 SGHRS and CDR2 YFSETQ. CDR3 length: 16 residues. Trimming cost V 5 bases and J 0 bases, with 18 bases left between them.